This TCR beta chain was documented in a study of blood T cells in healthy people across ages. Healthy Caucasian individuals from Russia aged roughly 6 to 90 served as donors. A sample-barcoded 5' primer and a J-beta primer mix were used in a second PCR of about 7 to 11 cycles. TCRdb recomputed calls from the 5' RACE reads with MiXCR, one row per CDR3 protein. The sample consists of 750,000 to 950,000 distinct CDR3 sequences, 25% to 30% of them appearing once. As concerns this clonotype: The CDR3 does not end in the conserved phenylalanine or tryptophan, so this is likely a read error.

Separately, the same data were catalogued under a study of T cells of mothers and their children. From that study: Donation came from a few healthy Caucasian mothers together with their six children. Every microgram of extracted RNA entered cDNA synthesis, around 1.6 ug per 15 ul.

The clonotype comes from a woman aged 40 to 49 in good health. The source material was blood.

The CDR3 DNA sequence: TGCGCCAGCAGCCAAAAAATAGGGGACCATGAGCAGTTCTCC. This codes for CASSQKIGDHEQFS. V usage is TRBV4-1 and J usage is TRBJ2-1, with D perhaps being TRBD1 or TRBD2 (5 bases each). The CDR3 is made up of 14 amino acids. Trimming cost V 2 bases and J 8 bases, with 13 bases left between them. CDR1 and CDR2 (germline): MGHRA, YSYEKL.